The 27 T cell receptor beta chains below come from one sample, sequenced in a study of T-cell memory formation after mild COVID-19. TCRdb re-called the 5' RACE reads with MiXCR, one entry per CDR3 protein. The repertoire holds about 210,000 distinct CDR3 sequences, with roughly a tenth as singletons. The material sequenced was PBMCs or a T cell subset sorted from them (not recorded which). The origin of the receptors is a man aged 18 to 35 who had mild COVID-19 (a few samples of this study predate the infection). Cell type and time point are not known.

The gene calls are TRBV12-3 or TRBV12-4 and TRBJ1-2; 8 bases are a match to TRBD1. After removal of 3 bases from V and 7 bases from J, the junction contained 7 bases not matched to a gene. The CDR3 length is 14 residues. DNA of the CDR3: TGTGCCAGCAGTTTTACAGGGGGACATGTTGGCTACACCTTC. This codes for CASSFTGGHVGYTF.

Many counts were recorded for this clonotype. The genes are TRBV6-2 or TRBV6-3 and TRBJ2-1; 9 bases fit TRBD2. The CDR3 extends over 16 amino acids. CDR1 MNHEY and CDR2 SVGEGT come from the germline V gene. With V trimmed by 5 bases and J by 0 bases, 5 bases remained unmatched. The CDR3 spells CASSRIAGASYNEQFF. In DNA form, the CDR3 reads TGTGCCAGCAGTCGGATAGCGGGGGCCTCCTACAATGAGCAGTTCTTC.

This clonotype was seen a handful of times. The CDR3 region is CASSPRTPIKKQYF. The DNA for the CDR3 is TGCGCCAGCAGCCCAAGGACCCCGATAAAAAAGCAGTACTTC. The chain is built from TRBV5-1 and TRBJ2-7; the D is unclear. Between the trimmed V and J ends, which lost 4 bases and 8 bases, there was a span of 19 bases. Germline V gene data show CDR1 as SGHRS and CDR2 as YFSETQ. The CDR3 has 14 residues.

This chain uses TRBV9 with TRBJ2-5; D could derive from TRBD1 or TRBD2 (6 bases each). Trimming stripped 0 bases from V and 9 bases from J, with 21 bases between. CDR3 length: 16 amino acids. CDR1 and CDR2 (germline): SGDLS, YYNGEE. CDR3 DNA: TGTGCCAGCAGCGTAGCGGGGGCCGACCAGCCAGGGGCCCAGTACTTC. This gives the protein CASSVAGADQPGAQYF.

The V call is TRBV27, the J call TRBJ2-2; TRBD1 or TRBD2 may be the D gene (6 bases each). Germline V gene data show CDR1 as MNHEY and CDR2 as SMNVEV (reference sequence). V lost 5 bases and J 9 bases, leaving 16 bases between the germline ends. The CDR3 has 14 residues. The CDR3 sequence is CASSAGTQGRELFF. The CDR3 DNA reads TGTGCCAGCAGTGCGGGGACACAAGGGCGGGAGCTGTTTTTT.

The chain links TRBV10-3 to TRBJ1-2; D is perhaps TRBD1 (5 bases). Germline V CDR1 and CDR2: ENHRY, SYGVKD. Trimming pared 7 bases from V and 0 bases from J, leaving 15 bases between. The CDR3 has 15 amino acids. The CDR3: CAINRGELANYGYTF. The CDR3 DNA sequence: TGTGCCATCAATAGGGGCGAATTAGCTAACTATGGCTACACCTTC.

V usage is TRBV7-8 and J usage is TRBJ1-3; 7 bases fit TRBD1. This CDR3 contains 15 residues. Germline V lookup: CDR1 SGHVS, CDR2 FQNEAQ. CDR3 protein: CASSRGGGEVNTIYF. The CDR3 coding sequence is TGTGCGTCCTCCCGGGGAGGGGGCGAGGTGAACACCATATATTTT. The variable domain in full, with the rest retrieved from reference TRBV7-8 and TRBJ1-3, is GAGVSQSPRYKVAKRGQDVALRCDPISGHVSLFWYQQALGQGPEFLTYFQNEAQLDKSGLPSDRFFAERPEGSVSTLKIQRTQQEDSAVYLCASSRGGGEVNTIYFGEGSWLTVV.

This clonotype has just a few counts. This chain connects TRBV20-1 to TRBJ1-2, with a tentative D call TRBD1 (6 bases). V lost 2 bases and J lost 4, with 11 bases in between. The CDR3 length is 13 residues. CDR1 is DFQATT and CDR2 is SNEGSKA in the germline V gene (reference sequence). CDR3 loop: CSARPQGTYGYTF. CDR3 in DNA: TGCAGTGCTAGACCCCAGGGGACCTATGGCTACACCTTC.

The rearrangement joins TRBV14 to TRBJ2-4, with a weak D call TRBD2 (5 bases). CDR3 size: 14 residues. Per germline, CDR1 SGHDN and CDR2 FVKESK. V lost 2 bases and J lost 4, with 9 bases in between. CDR3 loop: CASSQPGLKNIQYF. The DNA of the CDR3 is TGTGCCAGCAGCCAACCTGGACTGAAAAACATTCAGTACTTC.

The V and J genes are TRBV28 and TRBJ1-2; D might be TRBD1 (6 bases). CDR3 length: 12 amino acids. V was cut by 7 bases and J by 5 bases, with 11 bases left in between. Germline V gene sequence: CDR1 MDHEN, CDR2 SYDVKM. CDR3 amino acids: CASTEGGYGYTF. For the CDR3, the DNA is TGTGCCAGCACCGAAGGGGGGTATGGCTACACCTTC.

The CDR3 DNA is TGTGCCAGCAGCTTAGTGGGCAGCTACACTGAAGCTTTCTTT. As protein: CASSLVGSYTEAFF. This rearrangement joins TRBV7-9 to TRBJ1-1; D call uncertain. Trimming took off 1 base at V and 3 bases at J, with 9 bases between the two ends. This CDR3 contains 14 residues. The germline V gene has CDR1 SEHNR and CDR2 FQNEAQ (reference sequence).

Concerning this clonotype: A much larger clone differs from this one at a single base, so this may be a read error. CDR3 sequence reads: CASSLGQGRIGEMFF. CDR3 in DNA: TGTGCCAGCAGTTTGGGGCAGGGGCGGATCGGGGAGATGTTTTTT. This sequence joins TRBV12-3 or TRBV12-4 and TRBJ2-2; a possible D gene is TRBD1 (6 bases). The CDR3 extends over 15 amino acids.

This clonotype was counted a few times. The rearrangement uses TRBV27 and TRBJ1-2; 7 nucleotides line up with TRBD1. This CDR3 comprises 15 residues. V shed 2 bases and J 7 bases; nucleotides not matched to a gene: 10. Germline loops: CDR1 MNHEY, CDR2 SMNVEV (reference sequence). CDR3 nucleotide sequence: TGTGCCAGCAGTTTAGTAGGGGGCGCATCCGGTGGCTACACCTTC. Amino acid sequence: CASSLVGGASGGYTF.

This clonotype was seen only a few times. The chain recombines TRBV7-2 with TRBJ2-3; D not resolved. Between the trimmed V and J ends, which lost 5 bases and 4 bases, there was a span of 16 bases. Looked up from germline, CDR1 is SGHTA and CDR2 is FQGNSA. The CDR3 is made up of 15 amino acids. Here the CDR3 DNA reads TGTGCCAGCAGCCCCACCTACGTCCGGGCAGATACGCAGTATTTT. This gives the protein CASSPTYVRADTQYF.

The V call is TRBV20-1, the J call TRBJ2-5; 7 nucleotides line up with TRBD2. With V trimmed by 3 bases and J by 0 bases, 7 bases remained unmatched. The CDR3 consists of 15 residues. Germline CDR1 DFQATT, CDR2 SNEGSKA (reference sequence). Written as DNA, the CDR3 is TGCAGTGCTAGCCCTCTACTAGCGAACCAAGAGACCCAGTACTTC. Its translation is CSASPLLANQETQYF.

This clonotype occurred many times. One junction end disagrees with the germline gene, perhaps due to a read error. The chain joins TRBV5-1 to TRBJ1-2; D call uncertain. Germline-derived CDR1 and CDR2 are SGHRS and YFSETQ. The CDR3 runs 13 residues. CDR3 loop: CASSLGRDYGYTF. The CDR3 DNA sequence: TGTGCCAGCAGCTTAGGCAGAGACTATGGCTACACCTTC.

The chain links TRBV7-9 to TRBJ1-6; a possible D gene is TRBD1 (5 bases). Germline assignment: CDR1 SEHNR and CDR2 FQNEAQ (reference sequence). The V gene lost 7 bases and the J gene lost 6 bases, with 13 bases spanning the gap. The CDR3 covers 14 residues. In DNA form, the CDR3 reads TGTGCCAGCAACACCCAGGGTTTTAATTCACCCCTCCACTTT. Encoded protein: CASNTQGFNSPLHF.

This clonotype was observed many times. This sequence joins TRBV27 and TRBJ1-5, with 7 bases aligning to TRBD1. From germline, CDR1 is MNHEY and CDR2 SMNVEV (reference sequence). CDR3 size: 16 residues. The V and J ends lost 2 bases and 1 base, in that order; junction bases with no gene match: 5. The CDR3 DNA sequence: TGTGCCAGCAGTTTAGTTGGGACAGCCAGCAATCAGCCCCAGCATTTT. Its translation: CASSLVGTASNQPQHF.

This clonotype turned up a few times. This chain connects TRBV6-2 or TRBV6-3 to TRBJ1-4; D is uncertain. The CDR3 is 13 residues long. From germline, CDR1 is MNHEY and CDR2 SVGEGT. Trimming pared 5 bases from V and 6 bases from J, leaving 10 bases between. CDR3 sequence reads: CASSPEGHEKLFF. The CDR3 nucleotides read TGTGCCAGCAGTCCGGAGGGCCATGAAAAACTGTTTTTT.

This clonotype was found once. The V call is TRBV18, the J call TRBJ1-1; perhaps TRBD1 as D (5 bases). The germline V gene has CDR1 KGHSH and CDR2 LQKENI. The CDR3 loop spans 16 amino acids. V lost 2 bases and J 3 bases, leaving 16 bases between the germline ends. CDR3 nucleotides: TGTGCCAGCTCACCAATCGGAGCAGGGCAGGACACTGAAGCTTTCTTT. Its protein is CASSPIGAGQDTEAFF.

The CDR3 sequence is CASSPAVGQGLYTF. DNA for the CDR3: TGCGCCAGCAGCCCAGCGGTTGGACAGGGGCTCTACACCTTC. This chain links TRBV5-1 with TRBJ1-2; 9 bases agree with TRBD1. The CDR3 contains 14 residues. CDR1 is SGHRS, CDR2 YFSETQ, per germline. The V and J ends lost 4 bases and 10 bases, in that order; junction bases with no gene match: 11.

The V gene is TRBV7-9, the J gene TRBJ1-5; D perhaps matches TRBD1 (6 bases). Germline values: CDR1 SEHNR, CDR2 FQNEAQ (reference sequence). The CDR3 sequence is 13 residues long. The V end lost 1 base, the J end lost 7 bases, and 8 bases lay between the germline ends. The CDR3 DNA reads TGTGCCAGCAGCTTAGACAGGGCCCAGCCCCAGCATTTT. Amino acids: CASSLDRAQPQHF.

V is TRBV3-1 and J is TRBJ2-7; D possibly corresponds to TRBD2 (6 bases). Germline V CDR1 and CDR2: LGHDT, YNNKEL (reference sequence). The CDR3 is 15 amino acids. Trimming took 3 bases from V and 3 from J, leaving 15 bases between them. The CDR3: CASSQNPGGSYEQYV. CDR3 DNA: TGTGCCAGCAGCCAGAATCCCGGGGGAAGCTACGAGCAGTACGTC.

The table lists this clonotype with a few counts. V and J are TRBV15 and TRBJ1-1, with TRBD1 identical over 8 bases. Looked up from germline, CDR1 is LNHNV and CDR2 is YYDKDF (reference sequence). With V trimmed by 1 base and J by 2 bases, 3 bases remained unmatched. The CDR3 is made up of 15 amino acids. CDR3 sequence reads: CATSRADRGNTEAFF. In nucleotides, the CDR3 is TGTGCCACCAGCAGAGCCGACAGGGGCAACACTGAAGCTTTCTTT.

The V and J genes are TRBV3-1 and TRBJ2-2, with D possibly being TRBD1 (6 bases). The ends were cut back, 6 bases at V and 5 bases at J, with 19 bases in the middle. The CDR3 runs 16 residues. Germline CDR1 reads LGHDT; CDR2 reads YNNKEL (reference sequence). The CDR3 sequence: CASRLLSRTVTGELFF. CDR3 DNA: TGTGCCAGCAGACTGCTTAGCAGGACAGTTACCGGGGAGCTGTTTTTT.

The V gene is TRBV5-1, the J gene TRBJ2-3; 9 nucleotides agree with TRBD1. The CDR3 contains 14 residues. The germline gives CDR1 SGHRS, CDR2 YFSETQ. After removal of 4 bases from V and 6 bases from J, the junction contained 6 bases not matched to a gene. CDR3: CASSRDRAEDTQYF. The CDR3 region has the DNA TGCGCCAGCAGCAGGGACAGGGCCGAGGATACGCAGTATTTT.

V gene TRBV3-1 combines with J gene TRBJ1-1; weak D call: TRBD1 (5 bases). Trimming shortened V by 4 bases and J by 10 bases, and 22 bases separated the two germline ends. CDR1 is LGHDT and CDR2 is YNNKEL in the germline V gene (reference sequence). CDR3 length: 15 residues. CDR3 region: CASSPARDPVSGAFF. CDR3 coding DNA: TGTGCCAGCAGCCCAGCCCGGGACCCAGTTTCTGGAGCTTTCTTT.